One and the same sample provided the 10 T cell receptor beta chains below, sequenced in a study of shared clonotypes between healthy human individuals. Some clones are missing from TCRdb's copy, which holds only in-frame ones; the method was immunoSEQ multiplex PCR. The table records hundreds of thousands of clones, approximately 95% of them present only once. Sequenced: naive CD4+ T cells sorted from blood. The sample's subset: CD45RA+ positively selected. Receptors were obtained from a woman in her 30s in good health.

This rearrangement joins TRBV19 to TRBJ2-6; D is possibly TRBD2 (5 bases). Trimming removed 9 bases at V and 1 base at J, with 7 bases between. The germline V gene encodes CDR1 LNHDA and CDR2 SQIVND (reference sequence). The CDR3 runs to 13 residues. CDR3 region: CASGNSGANVLTF. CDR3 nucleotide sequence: TGTGCCAGCGGGAATTCTGGGGCCAACGTCCTGACTTTC.

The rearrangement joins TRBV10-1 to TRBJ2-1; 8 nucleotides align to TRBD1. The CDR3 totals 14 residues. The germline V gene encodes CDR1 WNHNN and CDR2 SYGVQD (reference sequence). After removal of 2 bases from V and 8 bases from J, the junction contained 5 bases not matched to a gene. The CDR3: CASSEVDRDHEQFF. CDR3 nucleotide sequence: TGCGCCAGCAGTGAGGTGGACAGGGACCATGAGCAGTTCTTC.

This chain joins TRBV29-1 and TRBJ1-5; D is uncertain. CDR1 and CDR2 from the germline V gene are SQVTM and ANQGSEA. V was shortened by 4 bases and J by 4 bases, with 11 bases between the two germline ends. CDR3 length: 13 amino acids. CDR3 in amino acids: CSVAKGGNQPQHF. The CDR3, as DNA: TGCAGCGTTGCGAAGGGCGGGAATCAGCCCCAGCATTTT.

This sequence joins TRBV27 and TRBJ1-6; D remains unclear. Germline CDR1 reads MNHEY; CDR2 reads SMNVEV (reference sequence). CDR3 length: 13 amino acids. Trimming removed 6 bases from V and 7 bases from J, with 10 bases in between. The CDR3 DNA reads TGTGCCAGCAGCCCTAAAGGGAATTCACCCCTCCACTTT. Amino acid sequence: CASSPKGNSPLHF.

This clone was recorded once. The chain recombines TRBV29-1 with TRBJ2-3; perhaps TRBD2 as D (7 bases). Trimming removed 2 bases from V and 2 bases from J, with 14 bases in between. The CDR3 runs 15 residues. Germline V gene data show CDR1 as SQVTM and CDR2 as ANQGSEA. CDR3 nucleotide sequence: TGCAGCGTTGAACCGGGGGGCGCCCCCACAGATACGCAGTATTTT. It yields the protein CSVEPGGAPTDTQYF.

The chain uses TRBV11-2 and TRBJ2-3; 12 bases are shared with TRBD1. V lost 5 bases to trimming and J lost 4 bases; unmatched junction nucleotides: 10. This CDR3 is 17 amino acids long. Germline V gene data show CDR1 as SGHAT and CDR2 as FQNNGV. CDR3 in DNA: TGTGCCAGCAGCGCGGGACAGGGGGCTCGAGGGTCAGATACGCAGTATTTT. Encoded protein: CASSAGQGARGSDTQYF.

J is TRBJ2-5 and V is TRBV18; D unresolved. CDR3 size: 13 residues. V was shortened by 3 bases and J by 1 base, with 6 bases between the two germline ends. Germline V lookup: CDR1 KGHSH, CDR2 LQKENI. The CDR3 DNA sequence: TGTGCCAGCTCACCCCAGAGCCAAGAGACCCAGTACTTC. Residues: CASSPQSQETQYF.

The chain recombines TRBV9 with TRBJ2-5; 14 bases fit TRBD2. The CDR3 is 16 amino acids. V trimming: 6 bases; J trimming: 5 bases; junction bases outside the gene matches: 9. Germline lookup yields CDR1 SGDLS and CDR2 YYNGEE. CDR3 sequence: CASTRTSGRSGETQYF. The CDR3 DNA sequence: TGTGCCAGCACCAGGACTAGCGGGAGGAGTGGGGAGACCCAGTACTTC. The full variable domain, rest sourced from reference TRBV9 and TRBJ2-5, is DSGVTQTPKHLITATGQRVTLRCSPRSGDLSVYWYQQSLDQGLQFLIQYYNGEERAKGNILERFSAQQFPDLHSELNLSSLELGDSALYFCASTRTSGRSGETQYFGPGTRLLVL.

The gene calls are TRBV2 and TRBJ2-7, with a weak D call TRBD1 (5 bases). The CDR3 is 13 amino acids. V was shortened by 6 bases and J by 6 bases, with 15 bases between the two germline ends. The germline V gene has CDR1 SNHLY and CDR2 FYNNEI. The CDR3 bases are TGTGCCAGCAGACGGCAGGACAAAGGCGAGCAGTACTTC. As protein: CASRRQDKGEQYF.

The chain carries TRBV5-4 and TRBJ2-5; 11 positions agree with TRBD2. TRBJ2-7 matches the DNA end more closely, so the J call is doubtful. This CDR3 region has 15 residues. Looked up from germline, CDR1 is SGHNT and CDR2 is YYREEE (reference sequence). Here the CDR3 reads CASSPGLAGNYEQYF. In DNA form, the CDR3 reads TGTGCCAGCAGCCCAGGACTAGCGGGTAACTACGAGCAGTACTTC.